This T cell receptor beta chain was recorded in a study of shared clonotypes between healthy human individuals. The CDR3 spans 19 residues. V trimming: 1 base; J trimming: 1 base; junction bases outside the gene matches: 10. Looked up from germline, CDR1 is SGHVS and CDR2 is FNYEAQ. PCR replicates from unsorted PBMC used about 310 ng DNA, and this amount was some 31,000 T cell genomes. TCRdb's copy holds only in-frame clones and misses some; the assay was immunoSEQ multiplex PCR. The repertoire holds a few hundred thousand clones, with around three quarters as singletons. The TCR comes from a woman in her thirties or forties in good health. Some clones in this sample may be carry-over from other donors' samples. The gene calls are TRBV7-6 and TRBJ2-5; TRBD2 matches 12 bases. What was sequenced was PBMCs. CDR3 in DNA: TGTGCCAGCAGCTTAGGTGGGCGGACTAGCGGGGTTGTCCAAGAGACCCAGTACTTC. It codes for CASSLGGRTSGVVQETQYF.